A single sample gave rise to the 18 T cell receptor beta chains below, sequenced in a study of cytomegalovirus exposure and HLA in healthy donors. Primers: 60 Vbeta forward and 13 Jbeta reverse. Libraries were prepared by immunoSEQ multiplex PCR; TCRdb keeps only in-frame clonotypes and omits some of them. The sample consists of about 150,000 clones, 70% to 90% of them appearing once. Sequenced sample: PBMCs. These receptors originate from a woman aged 40 to 50 in good health and CMV-seropositive.

This chain links TRBV7-9 with TRBJ2-3; a weak D match, TRBD2 (6 bases). V lost 1 base and J 5 bases, leaving 16 bases between the germline ends. CDR1 SEHNR and CDR2 FQNEAQ come from the germline V gene (reference sequence). This CDR3 is built from 16 residues. CDR3 region: CASSLEAGVIGDTQYF. The DNA for the CDR3 is TGTGCCAGCAGCTTAGAAGCGGGCGTAATTGGAGATACGCAGTATTTT.

The chain uses TRBV5-1 and TRBJ1-1; D is undetermined. V gave up 2 bases and J gave up 0 bases, with 11 bases separating them. The CDR3 runs 15 residues. Germline CDR1 reads SGHRS; CDR2 reads YFSETQ. CDR3 coding DNA: TGCGCCAGCAGCTTTACAGTAGGAATGAACACTGAAGCTTTCTTT. It translates to CASSFTVGMNTEAFF.

The CDR3, as DNA: TGTGCCAGCAGTGAAGCGCGCCGGGGCAATCAGCCCCAGCATTTT. It encodes CASSEARRGNQPQHF. The gene calls are TRBV2 and TRBJ1-5; no clear D gene. V was cut by 0 bases and J by 2 bases, with 8 bases left in between. The germline V gene encodes CDR1 SNHLY and CDR2 FYNNEI. CDR3 length: 15 residues.

The CDR3 reads CAWSVSTEAFF. The CDR3 DNA sequence: TGTGCCTGGAGTGTTAGCACTGAAGCTTTCTTT. The chain combines TRBV30 with TRBJ1-1; D gene uncertain. The CDR3 length is 11 residues. CDR1 is GTSNPN, CDR2 SVGIG, per germline (reference sequence). V was cut by 0 bases and J by 4 bases, with 3 bases left in between.

This clone was picked up a small number of times. The genes are TRBV13 and TRBJ1-4; D is ambiguous. The germline V gene encodes CDR1 PRHDT and CDR2 FYEKMQ (reference sequence). The CDR3 is 14 amino acids. V was pared by 0 bases and J by 7 bases, with 9 bases between. The CDR3 protein is CASSLGRRGEKLFF. DNA for the CDR3: TGTGCCAGCAGCTTAGGGCGGCGTGGTGAAAAACTGTTTTTT.

CDR3 coding DNA: TGTGCCAGCTCACGCGGGAGGGCCTACGAGCAGTACTTC. Protein: CASSRGRAYEQYF. This chain links TRBV25-1 with TRBJ2-7, with 9 bases matching TRBD2. There are 13 residues in the CDR3. Germline values: CDR1 MGHDK, CDR2 SYGVNS. Germline trimming cut 8 bases from V and 2 bases from J; bases unmatched to any gene: 4.

The V and J genes are TRBV27 and TRBJ2-1, with 7 bases fitting TRBD2. The CDR3 runs to 15 residues. V dropped 3 bases and J dropped 1; count of bases not matched to a gene: 3. Germline CDR1 and CDR2: MNHEY and SMNVEV (reference sequence). For the CDR3, the DNA is TGTGCCAGCAGTTTCGGCGGGGGTTCCTACAATGAGCAGTTCTTC. Translated, it gives CASSFGGGSYNEQFF.

The V gene is TRBV19, the J gene TRBJ2-4; the match to TRBD2 covers 7 bases. Germline CDR1 LNHDA, CDR2 SQIVND (reference sequence). Trimming took 5 bases from V and 1 from J; bases not matched to a gene: 17. This CDR3 has 19 residues. The CDR3 DNA is TGTGCCAGTAGTCCAATTGGGCAGGGAGGGTTTGCGGCCAAAAACATTCAGTACTTC. Translation gives CASSPIGQGGFAAKNIQYF. The full variable domain, rest sourced from reference TRBV19 and TRBJ2-4, is DGGITQSPKYLFRKEGQNVTLSCEQNLNHDAMYWYRQDPGQGLRLIYYSQIVNDFQKGDIAEGYSVSREKKESFPLTVTSAQKNPTAFYLCASSPIGQGGFAAKNIQYFGAGTRLSVL.

V usage is TRBV15 and J usage is TRBJ2-5, with D possibly matching TRBD2 (6 bases). V was pared by 7 bases and J by 5 bases, with 14 bases between. The CDR3 consists of 13 residues. Germline V gene sequence: CDR1 LNHNV, CDR2 YYDKDF (reference sequence). The CDR3, as DNA: TGTGCCACCACCCCTAATGGGGGGGAGACCCAGTACTTC. It encodes CATTPNGGETQYF. Based on the CDR3 plus reference TRBV15 and TRBJ2-5, the full variable domain is DAMVIQNPRYQVTQFGKPVTLSCSQTLNHNVMYWYQQKSSQAPKLLFHYYDKDFNNEADTPDNFQSRRPNTSFCFLDIRSPGLGDTAMYLCATTPNGGETQYFGPGTRLLVL.

The chain has TRBV6-1 and TRBJ1-6; maybe TRBD1 (5 bases). CDR1 MNHNS and CDR2 SASEGT come from the germline V gene. The CDR3 is 15 residues long. V lost 4 bases, J lost 6 bases, and 13 bases lay in between. Here the CDR3 reads CASSARPDSNSPLHF. CDR3 nucleotide sequence: TGTGCCAGCAGTGCTCGACCCGACAGTAATTCACCCCTCCACTTT.

J is TRBJ2-2 and V is TRBV11-3, with 12 bases fitting TRBD2. CDR1 SGHNT and CDR2 YENEEA come from the germline V gene. After removal of 4 bases from V and 10 bases from J, the junction contained 7 bases not matched to a gene. This CDR3 has 15 residues. This CDR3 reads CASSSRTSGNKELFF. CDR3 sequence (DNA): TGTGCCAGCAGCTCCCGGACTAGCGGGAACAAGGAGCTGTTTTTT.

The rearrangement joins TRBV5-6 to TRBJ2-7, with 14 bases identical to TRBD2. Trimming removed 4 bases from V and 5 bases from J; junction bases left unmatched: 8. The CDR3 consists of 16 residues. Germline lookup yields CDR1 SGHDT and CDR2 YYEEEE. The CDR3 region is CASSLGTSGRTHEQYF. CDR3 DNA: TGTGCCAGCAGCCTAGGGACTAGCGGGAGAACCCACGAGCAGTACTTC.

The chain couples TRBV2 to TRBJ1-5; 9 bases fit TRBD1. There are 14 residues in the CDR3. V trimming: 8 bases; J trimming: 4 bases; junction bases outside the gene matches: 6. Germline V lookup: CDR1 SNHLY, CDR2 FYNNEI. The CDR3 reads CASRRQGVNQPQHF. CDR3 DNA sequence: TGTGCCAGCCGAAGACAGGGGGTTAATCAGCCCCAGCATTTT.

The chain joins TRBV28 to TRBJ2-2; 10 bases are shared with TRBD2. CDR3 length: 15 amino acids. Trimming removed 5 bases from V and 7 bases from J; junction bases left unmatched: 7. The germline gives CDR1 MDHEN, CDR2 SYDVKM. The CDR3 spells CASSVFSGRFGELFF. The CDR3 bases are TGTGCCAGCAGTGTTTTTAGCGGGAGGTTCGGGGAGCTGTTTTTT.

The genes are TRBV6-1 and TRBJ2-7; 9 nucleotides agree with TRBD2. The CDR3 totals 15 residues. From germline, CDR1 is MNHNS and CDR2 SASEGT. V lost 2 bases to trimming and J lost 7 bases; unmatched junction nucleotides: 9. The CDR3 nucleotides read TGTGCCAGCAGTGAAATAGCGGGAGATACAGGGGAGCAGTACTTC. Its translation: CASSEIAGDTGEQYF.

As to this clone: One end of the junction is discordant with germline, which a read error may explain. Other DNA sequences within the sample encode an identical CDR3. The J gene is TRBJ2-7, the V gene TRBV7-8; 9 positions agree with TRBD2. This CDR3 region has 16 residues. Per the germline V gene, CDR1 is SGHVS and CDR2 is FQNEAQ. CDR3 region: CASSSSGTSSSYEQYF. In nucleotides, the CDR3 is TGCGCCAGCAGCTCCTCCGGGACTAGCAGCTCCTACGAGCAGTACTTC.

The J gene is TRBJ1-1, the V gene TRBV2, with TRBD1 as a possible D gene (5 bases). V gave up 6 bases and J gave up 2 bases, with 13 bases separating them. The CDR3 contains 14 residues. Germline V lookup: CDR1 SNHLY, CDR2 FYNNEI. This CDR3 is CASRGLTGNTEAFF. The CDR3 nucleotides are TGTGCCAGCAGAGGCCTCACAGGTAACACTGAAGCTTTCTTT.

The genes are TRBV5-1 and TRBJ1-2; 7 bases match TRBD1. This CDR3 has 15 residues. The germline V gene has CDR1 SGHRS and CDR2 YFSETQ. V lost 4 bases to trimming and J lost 4 bases; unmatched junction nucleotides: 10. The CDR3 region has the DNA TGCGCCAGCAGCACCGGGACCCAGGGGGTCTATGGCTACACCTTC. Protein product: CASSTGTQGVYGYTF.